This TCR beta chain was found in a study of T cell responses to AZD1222 COVID-19 vaccine. Generated by immunoSEQ multiplex PCR, the TCRdb table keeps only in-frame clones and is missing some. The sample has approximately 76,000 clones, 85% to 95% seen once; the top ten hold 3.5% to 5.5%. With 4 bases removed from V and 0 bases from J, the gap between germline ends came to 13 bases. Germline lookup yields CDR1 LNHDA and CDR2 SQIVND (reference sequence). The CDR3 runs to 16 residues. The V and J genes are TRBV19 and TRBJ2-1, with no clear D. The sequence derives from an adult in good health. Sequenced material: peripheral blood, taken on day 0 of MenACWY control vaccination. The CDR3 sequence is CASSRSETSSYNEQFF. CDR3 DNA sequence: TGTGCCAGTAGTAGGTCCGAGACCAGCTCCTACAATGAGCAGTTCTTC.